A selection of T cell receptor beta chains follows, all from one sample in a study of blood T cell repertoires in COVID-19. Some clones are missing from TCRdb's copy, which holds only in-frame ones; the method was immunoSEQ multiplex PCR. The repertoire has about 320,000 clones, under 90% of them found once; the top ten carry over 8.5%. Sequenced input: peripheral blood. The receptors shown here come from a woman aged 30 to 39 with COVID-19, enrolled during active disease. Both conserved end residues are part of each CDR3. A D gene is named only where the DNA matches it firmly. Size tells how often a clone was seen (once, few, many) or the class of an expanded clone, and some rows leave it out.

size: .; J: TRBJ1-2; D: .; V: TRBV30; CDR3: CAWSAGLFDYGYTF; DNA: TGTGCCTGGAGTGCAGGGTTGTTCGACTATGGCTACACCTTC
size: .; J: TRBJ1-1; D: .; V: TRBV14; CDR3: CASSQDWIGIGDTEAFF; DNA: TGTGCCAGCAGCCAAGATTGGATCGGGATCGGGGACACTGAAGCTTTCTTT
size: .; J: TRBJ2-1; D: TRBD2; V: TRBV19; CDR3: CATHFGGTVEQFF; DNA: TGTGCCACCCACTTCGGGGGGACGGTTGAGCAGTTCTTC
size: .; J: TRBJ1-2; D: .; V: TRBV19; CDR3: CASRGTRVDYTF; DNA: TGTGCTTCGAGAGGGACACGGGTTGACTACACCTTC
size: .; J: TRBJ1-1; D: .; V: TRBV12-2; CDR3: CASRLAHWAGTEAFF; DNA: TGTGCAAGTCGCTTAGCGCATTGGGCAGGCACTGAAGCTTTCTTT
size: .; J: TRBJ1-5; D: .; V: TRBV6-1; CDR3: CASSAPRSPRRGYSNQPQHF; DNA: TGTGCCAGCAGTGCCCCTCGGTCCCCCCGGCGGGGTTATAGCAATCAGCCCCAGCATTTT
size: .; J: TRBJ2-4; D: .; V: TRBV29-1; CDR3: CSVGPLAKNIQYF; DNA: TGCAGCGTTGGGCCGTTAGCCAAAAACATTCAGTACTTC
size: .; J: TRBJ1-5; D: .; V: TRBV7-9; CDR3: CASSWGGSNQPQHF; DNA: TGTGCCAGCAGCTGGGGGGGGTCAAATCAGCCCCAGCATTTT
size: .; J: TRBJ1-2; D: .; V: TRBV7-8; CDR3: CASSFPDRYGYTF; DNA: TGTGCCAGCAGCTTTCCAGACAGATATGGCTACACCTTC
size: .; J: TRBJ1-4; D: .; V: TRBV5-1; CDR3: CASNTGVNEKLFF; DNA: TGCGCCAGCAATACAGGAGTTAATGAAAAACTGTTTTTT
size: .; J: TRBJ2-3; D: TRBD1; V: TRBV5-1; CDR3: CASSTTGSTDTQYF; DNA: TGCGCCAGCAGCACGACAGGGAGTACAGATACGCAGTATTTT
size: .; J: TRBJ2-3; D: TRBD2; V: TRBV6-1; CDR3: CASSGGLAGGHADTQYF; DNA: TGTGCCAGCAGTGGAGGACTAGCGGGGGGGCATGCAGATACGCAGTATTTT
size: .; J: TRBJ2-7; D: .; V: TRBV7-9; CDR3: CASSSRETTYEQYF; DNA: TGTGCCAGCAGCTCCCGGGAAACAACGTACGAGCAGTACTTC
size: once; J: TRBJ1-1; D: .; V: TRBV9; CDR3: CASSSPLFTEAFF; DNA: TGTGCCAGCAGCTCCCCGTTATTTACTGAAGCTTTCTTT
size: once; J: TRBJ2-3; D: TRBD2; V: TRBV6-2/TRBV6-3; CDR3: CASSQPRTSGGAPDTQYF; DNA: TGTGCCAGCAGTCAACCCCGGACTAGCGGGGGGGCACCAGATACGCAGTATTTT
size: .; J: TRBJ2-1; D: TRBD2; V: TRBV11-3; CDR3: CASSFASLAGGSDEQFF; DNA: TGTGCCAGCAGCTTCGCCAGCCTAGCGGGGGGTTCGGATGAGCAGTTCTTC
size: .; J: TRBJ1-1; D: .; V: TRBV19; CDR3: CASTTTGPEAFF; DNA: TGTGCCAGTACCACGACAGGTCCCGAAGCTTTCTTT
size: few; J: TRBJ2-3; D: .; V: TRBV4-1; CDR3: CASSQDRDTQYF; DNA: TGCGCCAGCAGCCAAGATCGAGATACGCAGTATTTT
size: .; J: TRBJ1-2; D: .; V: TRBV10-3; CDR3: CAISESPTPLYGYTF; DNA: TGTGCCATCAGTGAGTCTCCGACACCCCTCTATGGCTACACCTTC
size: .; J: TRBJ2-5; D: TRBD2; V: TRBV7-8; CDR3: CASSQRTSGEKETQYF; DNA: TGTGCCAGCAGCCAAAGGACTAGCGGAGAAAAAGAGACCCAGTACTTC
size: few; J: TRBJ2-1; D: TRBD2; V: TRBV5-1; CDR3: CASSGIAGASYNEQFF; DNA: TGCGCCAGCAGCGGCATAGCGGGGGCCTCCTACAATGAGCAGTTCTTC
size: .; J: TRBJ2-2; D: .; V: TRBV24-1; CDR3: CATRQNSAGELFF; DNA: TGTGCCACACGACAAAACTCCGCCGGGGAGCTGTTTTTT
size: .; J: TRBJ1-1; D: .; V: TRBV5-6; CDR3: CASRLGAVTEAFF; DNA: TGTGCCAGCAGGCTGGGGGCGGTCACTGAAGCTTTCTTT
size: .; J: TRBJ1-1; D: TRBD1; V: TRBV4-1; CDR3: CASSHPTGFNTEAFF; DNA: TGCGCCAGCAGCCACCCGACAGGGTTCAACACTGAAGCTTTCTTT
size: .; J: TRBJ1-2; D: .; V: TRBV29-1; CDR3: CSVESSLDGYTF; DNA: TGCAGCGTTGAATCCAGTCTCGATGGCTACACCTTC
size: few; J: TRBJ1-3; D: .; V: TRBV11-2; CDR3: CASSLESSGNTIYF; DNA: TGTGCCAGCAGCTTAGAGAGCTCTGGAAACACCATATATTTT
size: .; J: TRBJ1-1; D: .; V: TRBV12-3/TRBV12-4; CDR3: CASSLRGDTEAFF; DNA: TGTGCCAGCAGTTTACGGGGGGATACTGAAGCTTTCTTT
size: .; J: TRBJ2-7; D: .; V: TRBV19; CDR3: CASSIVGEAEQYF; DNA: TGTGCCAGTAGTATAGTTGGAGAAGCCGAGCAGTACTTC
size: .; J: TRBJ2-3; D: TRBD2; V: TRBV19; CDR3: CASSIDGGLAASTDTQYF; DNA: TGTGCCAGTAGTATCGATGGGGGACTAGCGGCGAGCACAGATACGCAGTATTTT
size: .; J: TRBJ2-7; D: TRBD2; V: TRBV3-1/TRBV3-2; CDR3: CASSQELLAGVEEQYF; DNA: TGTGCCAGCAGCCAAGAACTCCTAGCGGGGGTTGAAGAGCAGTACTTC
size: .; J: TRBJ2-7; D: .; V: TRBV7-9; CDR3: CASSSSPRVHEQYF; DNA: TGTGCCAGCAGCTCCTCGCCCCGGGTCCACGAGCAGTACTTC
size: .; J: TRBJ1-4; D: .; V: TRBV2; CDR3: CASSERQAIEKLFF; DNA: TGTGCCAGCAGTGAGAGACAGGCAATTGAAAAACTGTTTTTT
size: .; J: TRBJ1-1; D: TRBD1; V: TRBV19; CDR3: CASIWGQGNTEAFF; DNA: TGTGCCAGTATTTGGGGACAGGGGAACACTGAAGCTTTCTTT
size: .; J: TRBJ1-5; D: .; V: TRBV7-9; CDR3: CASSLGSYSNQPQHF; DNA: TGTGCCAGCAGCTTAGGGTCCTATAGCAATCAGCCCCAGCATTTT
size: .; J: TRBJ2-3; D: .; V: TRBV12-5; CDR3: CASGPTRGDTQYF; DNA: TGTGCTAGTGGTCCTACCCGGGGGGATACGCAGTATTTT
size: .; J: TRBJ2-5; D: TRBD2; V: TRBV19; CDR3: CASSPLAGDETQYF; DNA: TGTGCCAGTAGTCCTTTAGCGGGGGATGAGACCCAGTACTTC
size: .; J: TRBJ1-6; D: .; V: TRBV9; CDR3: CASSVGGLYSSPLHF; DNA: TGTGCCAGCAGCGTAGGGGGACTCTACTCTTCACCCCTCCACTTT
size: .; J: TRBJ1-2; D: TRBD1; V: TRBV5-1; CDR3: CASSLFGTGYGYTF; DNA: TGCGCCAGCAGCTTGTTTGGGACAGGGTATGGCTACACCTTC
size: .; J: TRBJ2-7; D: TRBD1; V: TRBV28; CDR3: CASSLDRGGYYEQYF; DNA: TGTGCCAGCAGCCTAGACAGGGGGGGATACTACGAGCAGTACTTC
size: .; J: TRBJ2-1; D: .; V: TRBV3-1/TRBV3-2; CDR3: CASSQAKQGYNEQFF; DNA: TGTGCCAGCAGCCAAGCAAAACAGGGTTACAATGAGCAGTTCTTC
size: .; J: TRBJ2-3; D: TRBD2; V: TRBV10-3; CDR3: CAISESAFSSGGTDTQYF; DNA: TGTGCCATCAGTGAGTCCGCTTTTTCTAGCGGGGGTACAGATACGCAGTATTTT
size: .; J: TRBJ2-7; D: TRBD2; V: TRBV6-5; CDR3: CASSFSGGVAYEQYF; DNA: TGTGCCAGCAGTTTCAGCGGGGGGGTCGCCTACGAGCAGTACTTC
size: .; J: TRBJ1-2; D: .; V: TRBV29-1; CDR3: CSVEEGARDGYTF; DNA: TGCAGCGTTGAGGAGGGCGCGAGGGATGGCTACACCTTC
size: .; J: TRBJ2-1; D: TRBD2; V: TRBV12-5; CDR3: CASGFGGDNEQFF; DNA: TGTGCTAGTGGTTTCGGGGGGGACAATGAGCAGTTCTTC
size: .; J: TRBJ1-1; D: .; V: TRBV25-1; CDR3: CASRRETGRGAFF; DNA: TGTGCCAGCAGGAGAGAGACAGGCCGAGGAGCTTTCTTT
size: .; J: TRBJ2-1; D: .; V: TRBV5-1; CDR3: CASSRLRGPTAVQEQFF; DNA: TGCGCCAGCAGCCGATTGCGGGGGCCTACCGCGGTTCAGGAGCAGTTCTTC
size: .; J: TRBJ1-1; D: .; V: TRBV5-1; CDR3: CASSWTVNTEAFF; DNA: TGCGCCAGCAGTTGGACAGTGAACACTGAAGCTTTCTTT
size: .; J: TRBJ2-1; D: TRBD1; V: TRBV3-1/TRBV3-2; CDR3: CASSIRTGIYNEQFF; DNA: TGTGCCAGCAGCATACGGACAGGGATCTACAATGAGCAGTTCTTC
size: .; J: TRBJ2-3; D: .; V: TRBV11-3; CDR3: CASSGGPNTDTQYF; DNA: TGTGCCAGCAGCGGGGGCCCAAACACAGATACGCAGTATTTT
size: .; J: TRBJ2-3; D: .; V: TRBV27; CDR3: CASSLRGVSTDTQYF; DNA: TGTGCCAGCAGTTTACGCGGTGTAAGCACAGATACGCAGTATTTT
size: .; J: TRBJ1-2; D: TRBD1; V: TRBV27; CDR3: CASSGTGVNYGYTF; DNA: TGTGCCAGCTCTGGGACAGGGGTTAACTATGGCTACACCTTC
size: .; J: TRBJ1-1; D: .; V: TRBV19; CDR3: CASSISQGGNTEAFF; DNA: TGTGCCAGTAGTATATCCCAGGGCGGGAACACTGAAGCTTTCTTT
size: .; J: TRBJ1-4; D: .; V: TRBV7-9; CDR3: CASSHATNEKLFF; DNA: TGTGCCAGCAGCCATGCAACTAATGAAAAACTGTTTTTT